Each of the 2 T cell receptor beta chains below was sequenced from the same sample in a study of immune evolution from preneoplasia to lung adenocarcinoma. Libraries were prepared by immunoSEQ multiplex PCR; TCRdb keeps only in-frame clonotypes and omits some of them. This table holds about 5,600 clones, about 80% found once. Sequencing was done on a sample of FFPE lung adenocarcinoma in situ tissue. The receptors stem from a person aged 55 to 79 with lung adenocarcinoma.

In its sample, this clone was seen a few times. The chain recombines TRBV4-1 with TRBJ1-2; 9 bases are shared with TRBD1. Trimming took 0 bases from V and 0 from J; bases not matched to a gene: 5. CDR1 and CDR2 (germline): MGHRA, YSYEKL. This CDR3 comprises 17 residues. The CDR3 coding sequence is TGCGCCAGCAGCCAAGAGGGGGGACAGGGATCTAACTATGGCTACACCTTC. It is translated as CASSQEGGQGSNYGYTF.

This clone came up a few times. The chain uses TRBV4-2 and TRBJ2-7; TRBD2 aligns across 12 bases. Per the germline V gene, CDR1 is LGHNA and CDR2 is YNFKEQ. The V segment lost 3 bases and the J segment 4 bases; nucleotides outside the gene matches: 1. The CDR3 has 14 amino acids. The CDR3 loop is CASSQTSGGYEQYF. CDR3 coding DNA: TGTGCCAGCAGCCAGACTAGCGGGGGTTACGAGCAGTACTTC.